The clone carrying this T cell receptor beta chain was found a few times. Its antigen is not known. V shed 3 bases and J shed 7 bases, with 9 bases lying between them. The CDR3 extends over 12 amino acids. Per the germline V gene, CDR1 is KGHSH and CDR2 is LQKENI. TCRdb's copy holds only in-frame clones and misses some; the assay was immunoSEQ multiplex PCR. Of millions of clones in the sample, roughly nine tenths were seen once. This specimen comes from a study of shared clonotypes between healthy human individuals. Study-wide context: Researchers assigned three CD4 naive, three CD4 memory, two CD8 naive and one CD8 memory plate to each donor. The study, taken as a whole, reports: Memory subsets generally showed smaller estimated richness than naive subsets did.

A CD45RA+ naive subset and a CD45RA-negative memory subset were split from CD4+ cells. This clonotype was sampled from a young man in good health. This chain joins TRBV18 and TRBJ1-1; D unclear. Sequenced input: naive CD4+ T cells sorted from blood. The subset was: CD45RA+ positively selected. The DNA for the CDR3 is TGTGCCAGCTCACCCTCGAGCGGTGAAGCTTTCTTT. Its protein is CASSPSSGEAFF. Together with reference TRBV18 and TRBJ1-1, the CDR3 gives the full variable domain: NAGVMQNPRHLVRRRGQEARLRCSPMKGHSHVYWYRQLPEEGLKFMVYLQKENIIDESGMPKERFSAEFPKEGPSILRIQQVVRGDSAAYFCASSPSSGEAFFGQGTRLTVV.